The entry that follows covers one TCR beta chain sequence. The antigen remains undetermined. TCRdb used MiXCR to reprocess the RT-PCR reads, holding one entry per CDR3 protein. The top ten clones hold about 12% of a sample with around 500,000 distinct CDR3 sequences, approximately 9.9% of them seen once. The sample belongs to a study of response to subunit inactivated influenza vaccine. The CDR3 runs 14 residues. Trimming removed 2 bases from V and 7 bases from J, with 11 bases in between. Study findings and constraints: That few new T cells are recruited by each seasonal influenza vaccination was the authors' suggestion.

This sequence originates from a man aged 50 to 60 who received an inactivated influenza vaccine. The chain employs TRBV12-3 or TRBV12-4 and TRBJ1-4, with a tentative D call TRBD1 (5 bases). The sample was PBMCs from blood, taken more than 35 days after vaccination. CDR3 sequence reads: CASSLMGEGEKLFF. The CDR3 nucleotides read TGTGCCAGCAGTTTAATGGGGGAGGGTGAAAAACTGTTTTTT.